The source of this T cell receptor (beta chain) is a study of T cell responses to AZD1222 COVID-19 vaccine (dated by TCRdb to the early 2020s). Some background on the complete study: TCR sequencing covered roughly 230 trial participants: 207 given two doses of AZD1222 and 26 given two doses of MenACWY control vaccine. Trial participants were enrolled into age subgroups of 18-55, 56-69 and 70-plus years, which contained approximately 150, 28 and 58 TCR-sequenced participants, respectively.

V is clipped by 1 base and J by 4 bases, and the sequence between their germline boundaries is 13 bases long. The CDR1 and CDR2 encoded by the germline V gene are LGHNA and YSLEER. The CDR3 has 15 amino acids, counting the end cysteine and phenylalanine. Only CDR3 DNA is held: 45 bases, read in frame from base 1. This clone was seen a handful of times. Its antigen is currently not known. No clone much larger than this one lies a single base away; base qualities are absent. The time point label corresponds to: about 28 days (+/-7) after the second vaccine dose. Because spike-specific TCR depth and breadth did not differ between the two schedules, AZD1222 recipients who got a second dose at roughly 4 weeks were pooled with those who got a second dose at roughly 12 weeks. The vaccinee samples were drawn from two UK trials, COV001 and COV002, one of which was a single-blind randomized controlled phase 2/3 trial testing AZD1222 (ChAdOx1 nCoV-19) in healthy adults. For TCRbeta chain sequencing, PBMC samples were collected from trial participants at day 0 and at day 28 after the second dose.

Study-wide conclusions, independent of this receptor: In the small 56-69-year group, the increase in depth fell short of significance, most likely because of low power. Conclusions about previously exposed vaccinees were limited because only six or seven AZD1222 recipients were SARS-CoV-2 seropositive at baseline. Participants were mostly white British and included more females than males, and it was suggested by the authors that clonal diversity may have been underestimated. Because no day 14 peak-response samples were available, repertoires were characterized only after the peak T cell response. Vaccine-associated CD4 TCRs spanned the whole spike protein, with dominant responses in regions 160-218 and 743-854. Nearly half of unique spike-specific TCRs reportedly recognized epitopes outside regions mutated in the B.1.351 and B.1.1.7 variants. A significant rise in spike-specific TCR breadth and depth was observed after two AZD1222 doses relative to day 0 and relative to MenACWY recipients.

The CDR3 regions of human TCRbeta chains were subjected to immunosequencing. The study's own analysis went as follows. Repertoire TCRs were matched against a reference library of SARS-CoV-2-specific TCRs generated with the MIRA antigen-specificity platform. Breadth was defined as the fraction of unique TCRs that were SARS-CoV-2-associated, and depth was defined as the fraction of total T cells that were SARS-CoV-2-associated. Using the MIRA data, each spike-specific TCR was mapped to the spike region that the TCR reacts to and placed in a CD4 or CD8 class. Log10-transformed breadth and depth values were compared by one-way ANOVA with Sidak's multiple comparisons tests. As stored in TCRdb, this immuneACCESS dataset retains in-frame rearrangements with V and J assigned. A fraction of the clones does not appear; measured against another copy, unresolved V genes explain less than half of the discrepancy, and the remainder lacks a known reason. V and J calls and clone size are copied from that table; D and trimming were computed from the DNA. The sample table contains about 180,000 clones; only one count was recorded for 94% of them. In total, the top ten clones hold roughly 1.7% of the sample.

This TCR was recovered from an adult who received the AZD1222 COVID-19 vaccine. The source was peripheral blood, collected 28 days after the second AZD1222 dose. Here the chain combines TRBV4-3 and TRBJ1-2, with the D gene not confidently named. The CDR3 in this case is CASSQARASFYGYTF. The nucleotide sequence is TGCGCCAGCAGCCAAGCCCGAGCCTCTTTCTATGGCTACACCTTC.